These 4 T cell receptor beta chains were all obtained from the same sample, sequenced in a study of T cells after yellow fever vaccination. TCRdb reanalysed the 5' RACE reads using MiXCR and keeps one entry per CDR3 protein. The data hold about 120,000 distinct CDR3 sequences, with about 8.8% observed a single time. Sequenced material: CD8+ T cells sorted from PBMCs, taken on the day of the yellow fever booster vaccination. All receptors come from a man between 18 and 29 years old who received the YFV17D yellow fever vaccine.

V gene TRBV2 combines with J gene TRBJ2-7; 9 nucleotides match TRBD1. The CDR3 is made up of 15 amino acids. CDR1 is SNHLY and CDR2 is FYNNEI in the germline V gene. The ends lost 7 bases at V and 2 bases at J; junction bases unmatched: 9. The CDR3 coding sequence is TGTGCCAGCACCTTACAGGGGGCGGTCCCCTACGAGCAGTACGTC. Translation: CASTLQGAVPYEQYV.

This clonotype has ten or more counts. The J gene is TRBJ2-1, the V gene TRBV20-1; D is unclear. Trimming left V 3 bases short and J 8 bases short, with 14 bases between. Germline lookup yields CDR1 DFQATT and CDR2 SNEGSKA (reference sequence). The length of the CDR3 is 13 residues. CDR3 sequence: CSARILVKHEQFF. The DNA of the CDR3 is TGCAGTGCTAGGATCTTAGTTAAGCATGAGCAGTTCTTC.

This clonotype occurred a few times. The CDR3 is CASSQGSSGTAEAFF. The DNA of the CDR3 is TGCGCCAGCAGCCAAGGCTCTTCCGGGACAGCTGAAGCTTTCTTT. The chain recombines TRBV4-3 with TRBJ1-1, with 7 bases that match TRBD1. After removal of 1 base from V and 6 bases from J, the junction contained 8 bases not matched to a gene. This CDR3 spans 15 amino acids. Germline loops: CDR1 LGHNA, CDR2 YSLEER.

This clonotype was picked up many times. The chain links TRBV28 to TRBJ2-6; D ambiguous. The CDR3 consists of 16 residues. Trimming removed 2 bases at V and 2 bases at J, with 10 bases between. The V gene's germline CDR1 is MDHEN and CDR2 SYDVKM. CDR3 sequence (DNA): TGTGCCAGCAGTTTACCCGTACGGGCTGGGGCCAACGTCCTGACTTTC. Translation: CASSLPVRAGANVLTF.